This passage covers 7 T cell receptor beta chains from one sample sequenced in a study of radiotherapy plus CTLA-4 blockade in lung cancer (dated by TCRdb to between 2018 and 2020). The method was the immunoSEQ multiplex PCR assay. The immuneACCESS repertoire file appears here via TCRdb, limited to in-frame rearrangements. These files lack a portion of the clones; in checked studies, under half of the deficit traces to unresolved V genes, and the cause of the others is not known. This sample is represented by tens of thousands of clones; around 85% of them were singletons. 2% to 2.5% of the sample goes to the ten largest clones. Material: peripheral blood, obtained from a patient treated with radiotherapy plus ipilimumab. These receptors originate from a human donor with non-small cell lung cancer who had a partial response to radiotherapy plus ipilimumab.

The chain uses TRBV30 and TRBJ2-5; D is ambiguous. The CDR3 extends over 13 amino acids. CDR1 is GTSNPN, CDR2 SVGIG, per germline (reference sequence). Trimming cost V 5 bases and J 5 bases, with 15 bases left between them. The CDR3 bases are TGTGCCTGGGCCGTTGGGTCCAGGGAGACCCAGTACTTC. Amino acids: CAWAVGSRETQYF.

This chain links TRBV4-3 with TRBJ1-4; D perhaps matches TRBD1 (6 bases). This CDR3 is 15 amino acids long. The germline V gene encodes CDR1 LGHNA and CDR2 YSLEER. Between the trimmed V and J ends, which lost 0 bases and 7 bases, there was a span of 12 bases. Here the CDR3 DNA reads TGCGCCAGCAGCCAAGATGAGACAGGTGGTGAAAAACTGTTTTTT. Translated: CASSQDETGGEKLFF.

The chain has TRBV5-4 and TRBJ1-2; D perhaps matches TRBD1 (6 bases). Trimming pared 4 bases from V and 7 bases from J, leaving 20 bases between. The CDR3 extends over 15 amino acids. CDR1 and CDR2 (germline): SGHNT, YYREEE (reference sequence). The CDR3, as DNA: TGTGCCAGCAGCCAAGATAGGGACATCCCTATTGGCTACACCTTC. This encodes CASSQDRDIPIGYTF.

The chain has TRBV30 and TRBJ2-4; D unclear. The CDR3 has 12 residues. Per the germline V gene, CDR1 is GTSNPN and CDR2 is SVGIG (reference sequence). V shed 4 bases and J shed 10 bases, with 14 bases lying between them. The CDR3 DNA follows: TGTGCCTGGACAGTCACCGAAAGTATTCAGTACTTC. Encoded protein: CAWTVTESIQYF. The entire variable domain, with the rest obtained from reference TRBV30 and TRBJ2-4, is as follows: SQTIHQWPATLVQPVGSPLSLECTVEGTSNPNLYWYRQAAGRGLQLLFYSVGIGQISSEVPQNLSASRPQDRQFILSSKKLLLSDSGFYLCAWTVTESIQYFGAGTRLSVL.

This sequence joins TRBV7-9 and TRBJ2-1; 8 bases match TRBD2. Trimming removed 2 bases from V and 4 bases from J; junction bases left unmatched: 7. Germline V gene sequence: CDR1 SEHNR, CDR2 FQNEAQ (reference sequence). This CDR3 contains 16 residues. CDR3 in amino acids: CASSLTPLADYNEQFF. The DNA for the CDR3 is TGTGCCAGCAGCTTAACTCCACTAGCGGATTACAATGAGCAGTTCTTC.

This clone was observed a handful of times. V is TRBV19 and J is TRBJ2-1; 9 bases map to TRBD2. The CDR3 length is 15 residues. In germline, CDR1 is LNHDA, CDR2 SQIVND (reference sequence). V lost 4 bases to trimming and J lost 6 bases; unmatched junction nucleotides: 7. The CDR3: CASSNGGRVGNEQFF. Here the CDR3 DNA reads TGTGCCAGTAGTAACGGCGGGAGGGTTGGCAATGAGCAGTTCTTC.

This chain links TRBV29-1 with TRBJ2-1; 15 bases align to TRBD2. The germline V gene encodes CDR1 SQVTM and CDR2 ANQGSEA. V lost 4 bases to trimming and J lost 2 bases; unmatched junction nucleotides: 9. The CDR3 consists of 18 residues. The CDR3 DNA is TGCAGCGTTGTTGGGGGGACTAGCGGGAGGAGGGCCTACAATGAGCAGTTCTTC. Translation gives CSVVGGTSGRRAYNEQFF.